The rows below give T cell receptor beta chains drawn from one sample of a study of T cell changes during pregnancy in multiple sclerosis. TCRdb keeps only in-frame clones here, not all; method: immunoSEQ multiplex PCR. The table has 38,000 or so clones, nearly 90% seen once. The sequencing here drew on CD4+ T cells from peripheral blood mononuclear cells, taken in the second trimester of pregnancy. The receptors were gathered from a female donor with multiple sclerosis, enrolled in a pregnancy study. The CDR3 runs from the conserved cysteine through the conserved F or W. The order of the fields is D gene, clone size, J gene, V gene, CDR3 protein, CDR3 DNA. A D gene is named only where the DNA matches it firmly. Size is stated for part of the rows, as once, few or many counts, or as a class when the clone is expanded.

D gene: TRBD2
clone size: -
J gene: TRBJ2-5
V gene: TRBV7-9
CDR3 protein: CASSGGGKEETQYF
CDR3 DNA: TGTGCCAGCAGTGGCGGGGGGAAAGAAGAGACCCAGTACTTC

D gene: -
clone size: -
J gene: TRBJ1-1
V gene: TRBV11-2
CDR3 protein: CASSLGTVKNTEAFF
CDR3 DNA: TGTGCCAGCAGCTTAGGTACAGTAAAGAACACTGAAGCTTTCTTT

D gene: TRBD1
clone size: -
J gene: TRBJ1-2
V gene: TRBV7-9
CDR3 protein: CASSSTGTGGGYTF
CDR3 DNA: TGTGCCAGCAGCTCCACCGGGACAGGCGGTGGCTACACCTTC

D gene: TRBD1
clone size: -
J gene: TRBJ2-1
V gene: TRBV18
CDR3 protein: CASSRTGGYNEQFF
CDR3 DNA: TGTGCCAGCTCAAGGACAGGGGGATACAATGAGCAGTTCTTC

D gene: -
clone size: -
J gene: TRBJ1-2
V gene: TRBV6-5
CDR3 protein: CASSAGMNYGYTF
CDR3 DNA: TGTGCCAGCAGTGCCGGGATGAACTATGGCTACACCTTC

D gene: -
clone size: -
J gene: TRBJ1-1
V gene: TRBV5-1
CDR3 protein: CASSLAGGAAWNTEAFF
CDR3 DNA: TGCGCCAGCAGCTTGGCCGGGGGGGCAGCCTGGAACACTGAAGCTTTCTTT

D gene: -
clone size: -
J gene: TRBJ1-2
V gene: TRBV28
CDR3 protein: CASSMGWGVTYGYTF
CDR3 DNA: TGTGCCAGCAGTATGGGGTGGGGGGTAACTTATGGCTACACCTTC

D gene: -
clone size: medium-sized
J gene: TRBJ2-2
V gene: TRBV2
CDR3 protein: CASRTGSTGELFF
CDR3 DNA: TGTGCCAGTAGGACGGGGAGCACCGGGGAGCTGTTTTTT

D gene: TRBD2
clone size: -
J gene: TRBJ2-7
V gene: TRBV6-5
CDR3 protein: CASSYSTSGPYEQYF
CDR3 DNA: TGTGCCAGCAGTTACTCGACTAGCGGACCCTACGAGCAGTACTTC

D gene: TRBD2
clone size: once
J gene: TRBJ2-1
V gene: TRBV28
CDR3 protein: CASSSPGTSGRAGLHEQFF
CDR3 DNA: TGTGCCAGCAGTTCGCCAGGGACTAGCGGGAGGGCCGGTCTGCATGAGCAGTTCTTC

D gene: TRBD2
clone size: -
J gene: TRBJ2-2
V gene: TRBV9
CDR3 protein: CASSVAPSGSAGELFF
CDR3 DNA: TGTGCCAGCAGCGTAGCCCCTAGCGGGAGTGCCGGGGAGCTGTTTTTT

D gene: TRBD2
clone size: -
J gene: TRBJ2-2
V gene: TRBV30
CDR3 protein: CAWSGLAGPGELFF
CDR3 DNA: TGTGCCTGGAGCGGACTAGCGGGTCCCGGGGAGCTGTTTTTT

D gene: TRBD2
clone size: -
J gene: TRBJ2-1
V gene: TRBV18
CDR3 protein: CASSPQLLADQNEQFF
CDR3 DNA: TGTGCCAGCTCACCGCAGTTGCTAGCGGACCAAAATGAGCAGTTCTTC

D gene: -
clone size: -
J gene: TRBJ2-5
V gene: TRBV10-3
CDR3 protein: CAISESGGGETQYF
CDR3 DNA: TGTGCCATCAGTGAGAGTGGAGGGGGCGAGACCCAGTACTTC

D gene: TRBD2
clone size: -
J gene: TRBJ2-7
V gene: TRBV11-2
CDR3 protein: CASSLVLSSGRGDQYF
CDR3 DNA: TGTGCCAGCAGCTTAGTGTTATCTAGCGGGAGGGGGGATCAGTACTTC

D gene: TRBD2
clone size: -
J gene: TRBJ2-7
V gene: TRBV19
CDR3 protein: CASSRDGGRRAYEQYF
CDR3 DNA: TGTGCCAGTAGTAGAGATGGCGGGAGACGGGCGTACGAGCAGTACTTC

D gene: TRBD1
clone size: -
J gene: TRBJ1-1
V gene: TRBV7-9
CDR3 protein: CASSLLTGSEAFF
CDR3 DNA: TGTGCCAGCAGCTTATTGACAGGGTCTGAAGCTTTCTTT

D gene: -
clone size: -
J gene: TRBJ2-3
V gene: TRBV28
CDR3 protein: CASSLPPGSKPSTDTQYF
CDR3 DNA: TGTGCCAGCAGTTTACCCCCTGGTAGCAAACCTAGCACAGATACGCAGTATTTT

D gene: TRBD2
clone size: -
J gene: TRBJ2-1
V gene: TRBV27
CDR3 protein: CASSRREVAGNEQFF
CDR3 DNA: TGTGCCAGCAGCCGGCGGGAGGTAGCGGGAAATGAGCAGTTCTTC

D gene: -
clone size: -
J gene: TRBJ2-7
V gene: TRBV9
CDR3 protein: CASSANHGTVYEQYF
CDR3 DNA: TGTGCCAGCAGCGCAAATCACGGGACTGTCTACGAGCAGTACTTC

D gene: -
clone size: -
J gene: TRBJ2-5
V gene: TRBV7-9
CDR3 protein: CASSQEDTETQYF
CDR3 DNA: TGTGCCAGCAGCCAAGAAGATACTGAGACCCAGTACTTC

D gene: TRBD1
clone size: -
J gene: TRBJ2-7
V gene: TRBV6-5
CDR3 protein: CASSYSSGGSYEQYF
CDR3 DNA: TGTGCCAGCAGTTACTCGTCAGGGGGCTCCTACGAGCAGTACTTC

D gene: -
clone size: -
J gene: TRBJ2-5
V gene: TRBV9
CDR3 protein: CASSGTGTPQETQYF
CDR3 DNA: TGTGCCAGCAGCGGTACCGGGACACCACAAGAGACCCAGTACTTC

D gene: -
clone size: once
J gene: TRBJ1-3
V gene: TRBV10-3
CDR3 protein: CAISEVVSGNTIYF
CDR3 DNA: TGTGCCATCAGTGAAGTAGTATCTGGAAACACCATATATTTT

D gene: TRBD2
clone size: once
J gene: TRBJ2-7
V gene: TRBV7-6
CDR3 protein: CASSSVGGSSYEQYF
CDR3 DNA: TGTGCCAGCAGCTCCGTGGGAGGGAGCTCCTACGAGCAGTACTTC

D gene: TRBD1
clone size: few
J gene: TRBJ1-3
V gene: TRBV4-3
CDR3 protein: CASSRTGGAGNTIYF
CDR3 DNA: TGCGCCAGCAGCCGGACAGGGGGCGCTGGAAACACCATATATTTT

D gene: -
clone size: -
J gene: TRBJ2-1
V gene: TRBV7-9
CDR3 protein: CASSSEAGTNEQFF
CDR3 DNA: TGTGCCAGCAGCTCAGAAGCGGGCACCAATGAGCAGTTCTTC

D gene: TRBD2
clone size: once
J gene: TRBJ2-7
V gene: TRBV5-5
CDR3 protein: CASSWGLVAGAGEQYF
CDR3 DNA: TGTGCCAGCAGCTGGGGACTTGTAGCGGGAGCAGGCGAGCAGTACTTC

D gene: TRBD1
clone size: -
J gene: TRBJ1-2
V gene: TRBV5-1
CDR3 protein: CASSRDSLYGYTF
CDR3 DNA: TGCGCCAGCAGTCGGGACAGCCTCTATGGCTACACCTTC

D gene: TRBD2
clone size: -
J gene: TRBJ2-7
V gene: TRBV19
CDR3 protein: CASSSGTSGRWEQYF
CDR3 DNA: TGTGCCAGTAGTTCCGGGACTAGCGGGAGGTGGGAGCAGTACTTC

D gene: -
clone size: -
J gene: TRBJ2-2
V gene: TRBV14
CDR3 protein: CASSRDWGTGELFF
CDR3 DNA: TGTGCCAGCAGCCGGGACTGGGGCACCGGGGAGCTGTTTTTT

D gene: -
clone size: -
J gene: TRBJ1-1
V gene: TRBV2
CDR3 protein: CASSPLAHKGTEAFF
CDR3 DNA: TGTGCCAGCAGTCCCCTCGCCCACAAGGGGACTGAAGCTTTCTTT

D gene: -
clone size: -
J gene: TRBJ2-4
V gene: TRBV5-6
CDR3 protein: CASSRTSGEPQYF
CDR3 DNA: TGTGCCAGCAGCCGAACTTCGGGGGAACCTCAGTACTTC

D gene: TRBD2
clone size: -
J gene: TRBJ2-3
V gene: TRBV19
CDR3 protein: CASSIDTRLAGALDTQYF
CDR3 DNA: TGTGCCAGTAGTATAGACACGAGACTAGCGGGAGCCCTAGATACGCAGTATTTT

D gene: -
clone size: -
J gene: TRBJ1-1
V gene: TRBV7-8
CDR3 protein: CASSLGQLTEAFF
CDR3 DNA: TGTGCCAGCAGCTTAGGACAGCTCACTGAAGCTTTCTTT

D gene: TRBD2
clone size: once
J gene: TRBJ2-2
V gene: TRBV10-2
CDR3 protein: CASINQGGLAGWTTGELFF
CDR3 DNA: TGCGCCAGCATTAATCAAGGAGGACTAGCGGGATGGACCACCGGGGAGCTGTTTTTT

D gene: TRBD1
clone size: -
J gene: TRBJ1-1
V gene: TRBV5-6
CDR3 protein: CASSYTGGSEAFF
CDR3 DNA: TGTGCCAGCAGCTACACAGGGGGCTCTGAAGCTTTCTTT

D gene: TRBD2
clone size: -
J gene: TRBJ2-1
V gene: TRBV5-4
CDR3 protein: CASSRGTSGRAAGREQFF
CDR3 DNA: TGTGCCAGCAGCCGCGGGACTAGCGGGAGGGCCGCAGGACGTGAGCAGTTCTTC

D gene: -
clone size: -
J gene: TRBJ1-3
V gene: TRBV6-6
CDR3 protein: CASSFNRDPGNTIYF
CDR3 DNA: TGTGCCAGCAGTTTTAACAGGGATCCTGGAAACACCATATATTTT

D gene: TRBD2
clone size: -
J gene: TRBJ2-7
V gene: TRBV9
CDR3 protein: CASSPTGTSGYEQYF
CDR3 DNA: TGTGCCAGCAGCCCAACCGGGACTAGCGGTTACGAGCAGTACTTC

D gene: TRBD2
clone size: -
J gene: TRBJ2-7
V gene: TRBV9
CDR3 protein: CASSEEASGTYEQYF
CDR3 DNA: TGTGCCAGCAGCGAGGAAGCTAGCGGAACCTACGAGCAGTACTTC

D gene: -
clone size: -
J gene: TRBJ2-7
V gene: TRBV25-1
CDR3 protein: CASSEFGREQYF
CDR3 DNA: TGTGCCAGCAGTGAATTTGGGAGGGAGCAGTACTTC

D gene: -
clone size: -
J gene: TRBJ2-7
V gene: TRBV7-9
CDR3 protein: CASSADKGYSYEQYF
CDR3 DNA: TGTGCCAGCAGCGCGGACAAGGGTTACTCCTACGAGCAGTACTTC

D gene: -
clone size: -
J gene: TRBJ2-6
V gene: TRBV10-1
CDR3 protein: CASKGDSGANVLAF
CDR3 DNA: TGCGCCAGCAAAGGGGATTCTGGGGCCAACGTCCTGGCTTTC

D gene: TRBD1
clone size: -
J gene: TRBJ2-5
V gene: TRBV6-5
CDR3 protein: CASSKATGGAETQYF
CDR3 DNA: TGTGCCAGCAGCAAAGCCACAGGGGGCGCGGAGACCCAGTACTTC

D gene: TRBD1
clone size: -
J gene: TRBJ2-5
V gene: TRBV7-3
CDR3 protein: CASSPGQGGETQYF
CDR3 DNA: TGTGCCAGCAGCCCGGGACAGGGAGGAGAGACCCAGTACTTC

D gene: -
clone size: -
J gene: TRBJ2-6
V gene: TRBV7-2
CDR3 protein: CASSSRVSGANVLTF
CDR3 DNA: TGTGCCAGCAGCTCCAGGGTCTCTGGGGCCAACGTCCTGACTTTC

D gene: -
clone size: -
J gene: TRBJ2-6
V gene: TRBV7-2
CDR3 protein: CASSNQGWGANVLTF
CDR3 DNA: TGTGCCAGCAGCAATCAGGGGTGGGGGGCCAACGTCCTGACTTTC

D gene: TRBD1
clone size: -
J gene: TRBJ2-3
V gene: TRBV7-3
CDR3 protein: CASSFDRGRADTQYF
CDR3 DNA: TGTGCCAGCAGCTTCGACAGGGGTAGAGCAGATACGCAGTATTTT

D gene: -
clone size: -
J gene: TRBJ1-5
V gene: TRBV5-1
CDR3 protein: CASSLDKNQPQHF
CDR3 DNA: TGCGCCAGCAGCTTGGACAAAAATCAGCCCCAGCATTTT